The following is a T cell receptor (beta chain) sequence with its context. Antigen unknown. Assay used: immunoSEQ multiplex PCR; TCRdb lists only in-frame clones, some missing. Among 80,000 to 95,000 clones, 60% to 80% were seen once, and the ten largest hold more than 20%. The sample is drawn from a study of T cell responses to AZD1222 COVID-19 vaccine. Study-wide background: Timing groups of about 4 and about 12 weeks for second doses were pooled. Whole-study findings and limits: Donor demographics were predominantly white British with a female majority; clonal diversity may be underestimated. Repertoire sampling occurred only after the peak T cell response. Close to half of all spike-specific TCRs reportedly target regions of the variants that are unmutated.

Germline CDR1 reads KGHSH; CDR2 reads LQKENI. The CDR3 spans 15 residues. V was trimmed by 3 bases and J by 4 bases, leaving 13 bases between them. Here the sequenced sample was peripheral blood, taken on day 0 of AZD1222 vaccination. The genes are TRBV18 and TRBJ2-1, with D uncertain. The TCR sequence derives from an adult in good health. The CDR3 DNA sequence: TGTGCCAGCTCACCCGGCTTAATGGCTTACAATGAGCAGTTCTTC. Residues: CASSPGLMAYNEQFF.